One sample yielded the 6 T cell receptor beta chains listed below, sequenced in a study of cytomegalovirus exposure and HLA in healthy donors (dated by TCRdb to 2017 to 2019). The library relied on the immunoSEQ multiplex PCR assay. Held by TCRdb, this immuneACCESS table contains in-frame sequences only and omits some clones. Under half of the omission traces to an unresolved V gene where checked; the cause of the rest is unknown. The sample table lists roughly 130,000 clones, over 80% of them with a count of one. The leading ten clones occupy under 8% of the sample. The sequenced sample consisted of PBMCs. These receptors all stem from a woman aged 25 to 39 in good health and CMV-seropositive.

The rearrangement joins TRBV7-2 to TRBJ1-5; TRBD1 is a possible D gene (6 bases). The CDR3 is 14 amino acids. V lost 5 bases and J lost 1, with 9 bases in between. Germline V gives CDR1 SGHTA, CDR2 FQGNSA. The chain's CDR3 is CASSRTGSNQPQHF. In DNA form, the CDR3 reads TGTGCCAGCAGCCGAACAGGGAGCAATCAGCCCCAGCATTTT.

The CDR3 DNA sequence: TGTGCCAGCAGTGGCGGACAACGATACGAGCAGTACTTC. It specifies CASSGGQRYEQYF. The chain employs TRBV6-5 and TRBJ2-7; D is perhaps TRBD1 (5 bases). Deletions cut 5 bases from V and 4 bases from J, with 12 bases between. This CDR3 is built from 13 residues. The germline CDR1 and CDR2 sequences are MNHEY and SVGAGI.

The rearrangement links TRBV5-1 to TRBJ2-7, with TRBD2 identical over 11 bases. CDR1 is SGHRS, CDR2 YFSETQ, per germline. This CDR3 spans 19 amino acids. After removal of 1 base from V and 0 bases from J, the junction contained 12 bases not matched to a gene. DNA for the CDR3: TGCGCCAGCAGCTTGAAGGCTAGCGGGGGGCTTACAATCTCCTACGAGCAGTACTTC. It specifies CASSLKASGGLTISYEQYF.

This clone appeared a few times. CDR3 in amino acids: CASSFSRNTGELFF. CDR3 bases: TGTGCCAGCAGCTTTAGCCGGAACACCGGGGAGCTGTTTTTT. The chain links TRBV5-4 to TRBJ2-2; D is unresolved. Germline CDR1 reads SGHNT; CDR2 reads YYREEE (reference sequence). The V end was cut by 2 bases, the J end by 1 base, with 6 bases between. This CDR3 spans 14 amino acids.

This clone was observed a single time. V is TRBV28 and J is TRBJ1-5; 7 bases map to TRBD1. Unmatched junction bases numbered 6, after V lost 6 bases and J lost 1 base. The CDR3 has 15 residues. In germline, CDR1 is MDHEN, CDR2 SYDVKM. DNA for the CDR3: TGTGCCAGCAGACTACAGGGGTCGAGCAATCAGCCCCAGCATTTT. Translated, it gives CASRLQGSSNQPQHF.

This chain links TRBV28 with TRBJ1-6; 8 nucleotides line up with TRBD1. Trimming took 11 bases from V and 4 from J; bases not matched to a gene: 4. The CDR3 covers 13 residues. Germline values: CDR1 MDHEN, CDR2 SYDVKM. The CDR3 sequence: CASRDRYNSPLHF. Here the CDR3 DNA reads TGTGCCTCCAGGGACAGGTATAATTCACCCCTCCACTTT.